This TCR beta chain stems from a study of blood T cell repertoires in COVID-19. At the level of the study: Specimens from acute and convalescent COVID-19 originated in the United States, Italy and Spain. PBMCs, B-cell-depleted T cells, or T cells were the source of the cDNA or gDNA that made up the material.

In the original workflow: Nucleated cell number was recorded as an estimate derived from reference gene primer amplification. Here immunoSEQ multiplex PCR was the method, and the copy in TCRdb shows in-frame clones only, minus some. V, J and clone size reflect that table, while D and trimming were determined from the DNA. Of 90,000 to 130,000 clones listed, approximately 85% are singletons. In germline, CDR1 is GTSNPN, CDR2 SVGIG (reference sequence). V lost 8 bases, J lost 3 bases, and 4 bases stayed unmatched. The CDR3 is 13 residues long. Specimen: peripheral blood. This chain joins TRBV30 and TRBJ1-5, with TRBD1 identical over 10 bases. The clonotype originates from a man in his 70s with acute or convalescent COVID-19. The CDR3 region is CAGGQGVNQPQHF. CDR3 bases: TGTGCCGGAGGACAGGGGGTCAATCAGCCCCAGCATTTT.